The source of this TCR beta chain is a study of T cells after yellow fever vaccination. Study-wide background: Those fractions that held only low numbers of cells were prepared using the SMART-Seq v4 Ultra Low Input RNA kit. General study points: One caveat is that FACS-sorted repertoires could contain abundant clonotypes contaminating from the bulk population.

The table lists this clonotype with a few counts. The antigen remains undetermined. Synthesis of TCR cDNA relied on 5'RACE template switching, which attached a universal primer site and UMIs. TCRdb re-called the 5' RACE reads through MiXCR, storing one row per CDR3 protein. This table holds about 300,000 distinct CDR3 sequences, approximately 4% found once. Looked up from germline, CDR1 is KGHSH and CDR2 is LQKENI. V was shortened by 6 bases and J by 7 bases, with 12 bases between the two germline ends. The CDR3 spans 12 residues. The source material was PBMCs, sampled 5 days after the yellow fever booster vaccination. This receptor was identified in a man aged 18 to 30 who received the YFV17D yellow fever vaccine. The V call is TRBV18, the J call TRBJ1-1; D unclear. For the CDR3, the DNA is TGTGCCAGCTCGAACCGGATGATTGAAGCTTTCTTT. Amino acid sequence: CASSNRMIEAFF.